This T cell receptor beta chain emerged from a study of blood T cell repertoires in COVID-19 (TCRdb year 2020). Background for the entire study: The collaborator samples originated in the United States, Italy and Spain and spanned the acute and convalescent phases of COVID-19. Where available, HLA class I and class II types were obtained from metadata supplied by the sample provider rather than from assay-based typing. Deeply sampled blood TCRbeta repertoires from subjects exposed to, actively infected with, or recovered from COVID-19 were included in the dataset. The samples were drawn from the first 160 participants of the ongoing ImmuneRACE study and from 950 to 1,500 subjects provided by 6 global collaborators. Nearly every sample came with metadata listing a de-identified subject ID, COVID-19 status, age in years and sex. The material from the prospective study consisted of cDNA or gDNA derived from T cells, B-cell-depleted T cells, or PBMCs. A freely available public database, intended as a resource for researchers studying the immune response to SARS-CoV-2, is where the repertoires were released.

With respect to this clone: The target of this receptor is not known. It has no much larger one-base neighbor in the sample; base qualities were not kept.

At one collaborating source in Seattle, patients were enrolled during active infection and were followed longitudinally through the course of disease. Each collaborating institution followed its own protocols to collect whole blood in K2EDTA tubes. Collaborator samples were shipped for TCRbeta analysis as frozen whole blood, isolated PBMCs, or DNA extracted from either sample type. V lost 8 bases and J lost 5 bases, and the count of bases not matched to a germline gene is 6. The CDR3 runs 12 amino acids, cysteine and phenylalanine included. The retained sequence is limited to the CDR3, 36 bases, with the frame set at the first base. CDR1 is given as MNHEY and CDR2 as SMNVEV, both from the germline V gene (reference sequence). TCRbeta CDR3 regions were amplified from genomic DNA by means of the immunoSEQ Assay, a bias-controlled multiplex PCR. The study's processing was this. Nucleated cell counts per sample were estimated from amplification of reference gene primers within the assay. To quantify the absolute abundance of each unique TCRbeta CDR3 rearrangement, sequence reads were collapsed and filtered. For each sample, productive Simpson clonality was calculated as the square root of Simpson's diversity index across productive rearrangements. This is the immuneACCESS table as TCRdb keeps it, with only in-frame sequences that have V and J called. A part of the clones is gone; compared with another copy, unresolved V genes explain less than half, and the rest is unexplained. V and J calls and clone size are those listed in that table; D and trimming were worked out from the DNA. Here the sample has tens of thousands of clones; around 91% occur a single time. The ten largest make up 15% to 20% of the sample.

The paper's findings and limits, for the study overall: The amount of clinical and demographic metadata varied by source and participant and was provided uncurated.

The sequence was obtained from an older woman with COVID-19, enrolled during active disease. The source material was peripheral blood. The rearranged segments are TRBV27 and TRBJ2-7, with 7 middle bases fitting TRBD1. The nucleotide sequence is TGTGCCAGCGGACAGGCCGGGAACGAGCAGTACTTC. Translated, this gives CASGQAGNEQYF.